This is a list of T cell receptor beta chains from one sample in a study of blood T cells in healthy people across ages. TCRdb independently ran MiXCR on the 5' RACE reads; one entry per CDR3 protein. The sample includes 700,000 to 900,000 distinct CDR3 sequences, approximately 55% seen only once; the top ten take 41%. Material for sequencing was blood. The receptor set was obtained from a man older than 75 in good health. Both conserved end residues are part of each CDR3. Each record gives: CDR3 DNA, CDR3 protein, V gene, D gene, clone size, J gene. A D gene is named only where the DNA matches it firmly. A row's size may be missing; if present it is once, few, many or a size class.

cdr3_nt: TGTGCCACCAGCGCGACGGACAGACCACCCTACAATGAGCAGTTCTTC
cdr3_aa: CATSATDRPPYNEQFF
v_call: TRBV24-1
d_call: NA
clone_size: many
j_call: TRBJ2-1

cdr3_nt: TGTGCCAGCAGTGAAGCTGGGACTGAGTACGAGCAGTACTTC
cdr3_aa: CASSEAGTEYEQYF
v_call: TRBV6-1
d_call: NA
clone_size: few
j_call: TRBJ2-7

cdr3_nt: TGTGCCAGCAGCTTAGGGCAATTAACCGCCAACGTCCTGACTTTC
cdr3_aa: CASSLGQLTANVLTF
v_call: TRBV7-8
d_call: NA
clone_size: NA
j_call: TRBJ2-6

cdr3_nt: TGCAGTCCGTCCTCAACTAGCGGCTTAGATACGCAGTATTTT
cdr3_aa: CSPSSTSGLDTQYF
v_call: TRBV20-1
d_call: TRBD2
clone_size: few
j_call: TRBJ2-3

cdr3_nt: TGTGCCAACAGCCAAGTTGGGACTAGCGGGAGCAGATACGCGTATTTT
cdr3_aa: CANSQVGTSGSRYAYF
v_call: TRBV4-2
d_call: TRBD2
clone_size: NA
j_call: TRBJ2-3

cdr3_nt: TGTGCCTGGAGCGCTCCCAGCCTTGCTAAGGGTGAGCAGTTCTTC
cdr3_aa: CAWSAPSLAKGEQFF
v_call: TRBV30
d_call: NA
clone_size: once
j_call: TRBJ2-1

cdr3_nt: TGTGCCAGCAGCCAAGCCCGGACGATCTACAATGAGCAGTTCTTC
cdr3_aa: CASSQARTIYNEQFF
v_call: TRBV14
d_call: NA
clone_size: NA
j_call: TRBJ2-1

cdr3_nt: TGTGCCACCAGTGATCCTACACTAGGACTGTATGAGCAGTACTTC
cdr3_aa: CATSDPTLGLYEQYF
v_call: TRBV24-1
d_call: NA
clone_size: NA
j_call: TRBJ2-5

cdr3_nt: TGTGCCAGCAGCCAAAGGTACTCCTACGAGCAGTACTTC
cdr3_aa: CASSQRYSYEQYF
v_call: TRBV3-1
d_call: NA
clone_size: NA
j_call: TRBJ2-7

cdr3_nt: TGTGCCAGCAGTTCTCAGAGGACTAGCGGGACCGGGGAGCTGTTTTTT
cdr3_aa: CASSSQRTSGTGELFF
v_call: TRBV28
d_call: TRBD2
clone_size: NA
j_call: TRBJ2-2

cdr3_nt: TGTGCCAGCAGCCAATCGAGACTAGCGGGAGCCAAAAACATTCAGTACTTC
cdr3_aa: CASSQSRLAGAKNIQYF
v_call: TRBV4-2
d_call: TRBD2
clone_size: NA
j_call: TRBJ2-4

cdr3_nt: TGTGCCAGCGCGGGACTAGCGGGAGTGGGGGGAGCCAAAAACATTCAGTACTTC
cdr3_aa: CASAGLAGVGGAKNIQYF
v_call: TRBV2
d_call: TRBD2
clone_size: few
j_call: TRBJ2-4

cdr3_nt: TGCGCCAGCAGTCCCTGGGCGACGGCAGATACGCAGTATTTT
cdr3_aa: CASSPWATADTQYF
v_call: TRBV5-1
d_call: NA
clone_size: few
j_call: TRBJ2-3

cdr3_nt: TGTGCCAGCAGCCCCCGACTAGCTATCTACAATGAGCAGTTCTTC
cdr3_aa: CASSPRLAIYNEQFF
v_call: TRBV9
d_call: TRBD2
clone_size: few
j_call: TRBJ2-1

cdr3_nt: TGTGCCAGCAGCAAGACCAGGGGCTCTGAAGCTTTCTTT
cdr3_aa: CASSKTRGSEAFF
v_call: TRBV6-5
d_call: NA
clone_size: NA
j_call: TRBJ1-1